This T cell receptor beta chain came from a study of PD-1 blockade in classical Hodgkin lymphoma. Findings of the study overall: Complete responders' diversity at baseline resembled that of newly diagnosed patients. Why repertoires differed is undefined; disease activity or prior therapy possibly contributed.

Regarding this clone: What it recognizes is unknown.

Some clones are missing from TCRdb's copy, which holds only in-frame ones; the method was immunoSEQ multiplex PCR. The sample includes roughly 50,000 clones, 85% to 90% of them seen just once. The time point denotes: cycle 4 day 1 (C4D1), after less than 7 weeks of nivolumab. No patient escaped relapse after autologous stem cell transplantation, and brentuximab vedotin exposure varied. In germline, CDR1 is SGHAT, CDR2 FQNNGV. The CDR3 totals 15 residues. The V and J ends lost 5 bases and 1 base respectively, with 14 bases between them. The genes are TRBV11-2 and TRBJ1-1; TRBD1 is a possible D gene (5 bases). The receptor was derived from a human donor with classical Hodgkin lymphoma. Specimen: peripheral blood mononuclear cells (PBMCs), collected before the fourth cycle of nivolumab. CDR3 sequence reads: CASSPKGTSNTEAFF. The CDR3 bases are TGTGCCAGCAGCCCGAAAGGGACGTCGAACACTGAAGCTTTCTTT.